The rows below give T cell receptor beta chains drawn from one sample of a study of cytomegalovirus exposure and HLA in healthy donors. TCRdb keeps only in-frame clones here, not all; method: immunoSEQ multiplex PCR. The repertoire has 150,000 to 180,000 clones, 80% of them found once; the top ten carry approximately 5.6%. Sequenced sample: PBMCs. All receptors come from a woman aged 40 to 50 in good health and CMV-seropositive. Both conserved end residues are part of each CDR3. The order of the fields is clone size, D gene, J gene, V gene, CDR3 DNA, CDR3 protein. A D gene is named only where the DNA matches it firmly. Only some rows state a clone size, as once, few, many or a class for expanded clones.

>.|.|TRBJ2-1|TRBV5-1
TGCGCCAGCAGCATTCTACAGGGCAATGAGCAGTTCTTC
CASSILQGNEQFF
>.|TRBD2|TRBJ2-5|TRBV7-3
TGTGCCAGCAGCCTGGGACTAGCGGGAGGTGGCCAAGAGACCCAGTACTTC
CASSLGLAGGGQETQYF
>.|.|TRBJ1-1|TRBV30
TGTGCCTGGAGTTTACAGCTTGAAGCTTTCTTT
CAWSLQLEAFF
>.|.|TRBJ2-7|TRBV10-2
TGCGCCAGCAGAGGGGACGAGCAGTACTTC
CASRGDEQYF
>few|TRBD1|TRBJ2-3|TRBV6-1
TGTGCCAGCAGCGGACAGGGGTTAGGAGATACGCAGTATTTT
CASSGQGLGDTQYF
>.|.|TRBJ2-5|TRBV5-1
TGCGCCAGCAGAGGACTGGATAGGAAAGAGACCCAGTACTTC
CASRGLDRKETQYF
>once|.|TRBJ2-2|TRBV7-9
TGTGCCAGCAGCTTACGTCGGGGGGCAACGGCCGGGGAGCTGTTTTTT
CASSLRRGATAGELFF
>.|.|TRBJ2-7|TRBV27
TGTGCCACCTCGTACGGGTACGAGCAGTACTTC
CATSYGYEQYF
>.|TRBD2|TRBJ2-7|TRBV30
TGTGCCTGGAGTGCAAAAGGACACAAGAGGACTAGCGGGATTTCCACCTACGAGCAGTACTTC
CAWSAKGHKRTSGISTYEQYF
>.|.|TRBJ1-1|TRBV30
TGTGCCTGGAGCCATAGAGTCTCCCATAGAAGGCGGAGGAGTGAAGCTTTCTTT
CAWSHRVSHRRRRSEAFF
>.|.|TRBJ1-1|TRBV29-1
TGCAGCGTTGGCACTATACAGGGACGTCGCACTGAAGCTTTCTTT
CSVGTIQGRRTEAFF
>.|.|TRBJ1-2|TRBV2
TGTGCCAGCAGCACCGGCGGGGGCTTCTATGGCTACACCTTC
CASSTGGGFYGYTF
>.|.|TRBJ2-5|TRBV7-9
TGTGCCAGCAGCTTAGGTTTGCTCTCCGCGGAGACCCAGTACTTC
CASSLGLLSAETQYF
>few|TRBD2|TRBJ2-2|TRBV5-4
TGTGCCAGCAGCGCGACTAGCGGGAACACCGGGGAGCTGTTTTTT
CASSATSGNTGELFF
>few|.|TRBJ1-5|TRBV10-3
TGTGCCATCAGTGAGTCGGGAACCAGGGGACAGCCCCAGCATTTT
CAISESGTRGQPQHF
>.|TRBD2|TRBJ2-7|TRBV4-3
TGCGCCAGCAGCCAGTCGGGGGGTTCCAACTACGAGCAGTACTTC
CASSQSGGSNYEQYF
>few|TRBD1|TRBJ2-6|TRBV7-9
TGTGCCAGCAGCTTCTGGGACAGAGTCTCTGGGGCCAACGTCCTGACTTTC
CASSFWDRVSGANVLTF
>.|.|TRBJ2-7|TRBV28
TGTGCCAGCAGTTTCTATAACTACGAGCAGTACTTC
CASSFYNYEQYF
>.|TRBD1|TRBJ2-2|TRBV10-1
TGCGCCAGCAGCACGACAGGGGAAACCGGGGAGCTGTTTTTT
CASSTTGETGELFF
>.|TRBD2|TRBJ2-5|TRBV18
TGTGCCAGCTCACCAATCGGGGGGATAGGTCAAGAGACCCAGTACTTC
CASSPIGGIGQETQYF
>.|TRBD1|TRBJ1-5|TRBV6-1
TGTGCCAGCAGTGCGCCGACAGGGGCCGAATATTATCAGCCCCAGCATTTT
CASSAPTGAEYYQPQHF
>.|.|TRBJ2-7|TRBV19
TGTGCCAGTAGTCCCCATAGCGTCTACGAGCAGTACTTC
CASSPHSVYEQYF
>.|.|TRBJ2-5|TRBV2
TGTGCCAGCAGTCCTACTAGGCAAGAGACCCAGTACTTC
CASSPTRQETQYF
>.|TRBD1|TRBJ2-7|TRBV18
TGTGCCAGCTCACGCAAAGACCGGGACAGGGACTCCTACGAGCAGTACTTC
CASSRKDRDRDSYEQYF
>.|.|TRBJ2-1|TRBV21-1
TGTGCCAGCAGCAAGCTATCCGGGACTAGCGGGAGTTTAAGCGATGAGCAGTTCTTC
CASSKLSGTSGSLSDEQFF
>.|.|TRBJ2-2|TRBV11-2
TGTGCCAGCAGCTTAGGGGGCACCAGCACCGGGGAGCTGTTTTTT
CASSLGGTSTGELFF
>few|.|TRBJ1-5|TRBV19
TGTGCCAGTAGTAACGCCAGGGGCAATCAGCCCCAGCATTTT
CASSNARGNQPQHF
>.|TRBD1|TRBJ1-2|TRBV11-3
TGTGCCAGCAGCCCGGTGCACAGGGGTAACTATGGCTACACCTTC
CASSPVHRGNYGYTF
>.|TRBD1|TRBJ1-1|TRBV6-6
TGTGCCAGCAGTTACGGGGACAGGGAGGTTCCTGAAGCTTTCTTT
CASSYGDREVPEAFF
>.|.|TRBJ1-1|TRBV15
TGTGCCACCAGCAGAGAAAGGACATTGATGGAAGCTTTCTTT
CATSRERTLMEAFF
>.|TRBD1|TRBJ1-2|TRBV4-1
TGCGCCAGCAGCCTAAAGTGGGACAGGGGGCATCATGGCTACACCTTC
CASSLKWDRGHHGYTF
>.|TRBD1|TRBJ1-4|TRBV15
TGTGCCACCAGCAGAGAGGACAGGCCGGCTAATGAAAAACTGTTTTTT
CATSREDRPANEKLFF
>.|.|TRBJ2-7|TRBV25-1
TGTGCCAGCAGTGAATCTCCCCTTTCCTACGAGCAGTACTTC
CASSESPLSYEQYF
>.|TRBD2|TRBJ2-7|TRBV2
TGTGCCAGCAGTCCGGGACTACAGCTCGAGCAGTACTTC
CASSPGLQLEQYF
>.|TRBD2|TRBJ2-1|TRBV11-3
TGTGCCAGCAGGTCAGGGTGGCTAGCGGGAGGGGTTTACAATGAGCAGTTCTTC
CASRSGWLAGGVYNEQFF
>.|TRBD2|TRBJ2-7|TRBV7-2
TGTGCCAGCAGCACTAGCGGGAGGGATTACGAGCAGTACTTC
CASSTSGRDYEQYF
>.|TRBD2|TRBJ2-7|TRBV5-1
TGCGCCAGCAGCGATCAACTAGCGGACGTTTGGGAGCAGTACTTC
CASSDQLADVWEQYF
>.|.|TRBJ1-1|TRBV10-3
TGTGCCATCAGACAGGGACTGAACACTGAAGCTTTCTTT
CAIRQGLNTEAFF
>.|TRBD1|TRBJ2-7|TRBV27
TGTGCCAGCAGTTTAAGTGGGACAGGGGGCCACGAGCAGTACTTC
CASSLSGTGGHEQYF
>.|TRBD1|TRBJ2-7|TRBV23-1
TGCGCCAGCAGTCAACAGGGCAGGGGGAACGAGCAGTACTTC
CASSQQGRGNEQYF
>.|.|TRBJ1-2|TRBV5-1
TGCGCCAGCAGCTTGGCCCGTGGCAGGTCGGGGGATGGCTACACCTTC
CASSLARGRSGDGYTF
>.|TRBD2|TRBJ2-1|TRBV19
TGTGCCAGTAGTGCAAGACTAGCGGGAGTCTCTTCGGTCGAGCAGTTCTTC
CASSARLAGVSSVEQFF
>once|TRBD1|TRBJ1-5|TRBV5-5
TGTGCCAGCAGCTTGGCGAAACAGGGGGTCCTAAGTAATCAGCCCCAGCATTTT
CASSLAKQGVLSNQPQHF
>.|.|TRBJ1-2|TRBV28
TGTGCCAGCAGTCTCCCCCCCAGGGAAGGCTACACCTTC
CASSLPPREGYTF
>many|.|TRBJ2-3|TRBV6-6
TGTGCCAGCGGACAGACAAGCACAGATACGCAGTATTTT
CASGQTSTDTQYF
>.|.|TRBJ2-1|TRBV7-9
TGTGCCAGCATCCAAGCAGGGTCAGGGGGGAATGAGCAGTTCTTC
CASIQAGSGGNEQFF
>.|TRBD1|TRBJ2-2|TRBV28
TGTGCCAGCAGTCCCCCAGGGGGAAACACCGGGGAGCTGTTTTTT
CASSPPGGNTGELFF
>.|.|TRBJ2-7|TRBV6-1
TGTGCCAGCAGCCCGAGCGGGCGGAGGTCGAACGAGCAGTACTTC
CASSPSGRRSNEQYF
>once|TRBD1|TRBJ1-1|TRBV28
TGTGCCAGCAGCCTCGGACAGGAGAACACTGAAGCTTTCTTT
CASSLGQENTEAFF
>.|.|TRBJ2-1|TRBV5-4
TGTGCCAGCAGCCGACAGTTGATGACCAACAATGAGCAGTTCTTC
CASSRQLMTNNEQFF
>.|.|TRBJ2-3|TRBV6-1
TGTGCCAGCAGAACCTCAGGGGTAGGCACAGATACGCAGTATTTT
CASRTSGVGTDTQYF
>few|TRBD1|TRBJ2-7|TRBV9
TGTGCCAGCAGCGCACAGGGGGCCTACGAGCAGTACTTC
CASSAQGAYEQYF
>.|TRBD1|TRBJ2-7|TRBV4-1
TGCGCCAGCAGCCAAGTGCAGGGGGTAGGGTACGAGCAGTACTTC
CASSQVQGVGYEQYF
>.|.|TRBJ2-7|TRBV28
TGTGCCAGCAGTTTGACAGGCCTGGCCTACGAGCAGTACTTC
CASSLTGLAYEQYF
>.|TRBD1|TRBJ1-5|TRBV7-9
TGTGCCAGCAGCGTGGGACAGACGATCCAGCCCCAGCATTTT
CASSVGQTIQPQHF